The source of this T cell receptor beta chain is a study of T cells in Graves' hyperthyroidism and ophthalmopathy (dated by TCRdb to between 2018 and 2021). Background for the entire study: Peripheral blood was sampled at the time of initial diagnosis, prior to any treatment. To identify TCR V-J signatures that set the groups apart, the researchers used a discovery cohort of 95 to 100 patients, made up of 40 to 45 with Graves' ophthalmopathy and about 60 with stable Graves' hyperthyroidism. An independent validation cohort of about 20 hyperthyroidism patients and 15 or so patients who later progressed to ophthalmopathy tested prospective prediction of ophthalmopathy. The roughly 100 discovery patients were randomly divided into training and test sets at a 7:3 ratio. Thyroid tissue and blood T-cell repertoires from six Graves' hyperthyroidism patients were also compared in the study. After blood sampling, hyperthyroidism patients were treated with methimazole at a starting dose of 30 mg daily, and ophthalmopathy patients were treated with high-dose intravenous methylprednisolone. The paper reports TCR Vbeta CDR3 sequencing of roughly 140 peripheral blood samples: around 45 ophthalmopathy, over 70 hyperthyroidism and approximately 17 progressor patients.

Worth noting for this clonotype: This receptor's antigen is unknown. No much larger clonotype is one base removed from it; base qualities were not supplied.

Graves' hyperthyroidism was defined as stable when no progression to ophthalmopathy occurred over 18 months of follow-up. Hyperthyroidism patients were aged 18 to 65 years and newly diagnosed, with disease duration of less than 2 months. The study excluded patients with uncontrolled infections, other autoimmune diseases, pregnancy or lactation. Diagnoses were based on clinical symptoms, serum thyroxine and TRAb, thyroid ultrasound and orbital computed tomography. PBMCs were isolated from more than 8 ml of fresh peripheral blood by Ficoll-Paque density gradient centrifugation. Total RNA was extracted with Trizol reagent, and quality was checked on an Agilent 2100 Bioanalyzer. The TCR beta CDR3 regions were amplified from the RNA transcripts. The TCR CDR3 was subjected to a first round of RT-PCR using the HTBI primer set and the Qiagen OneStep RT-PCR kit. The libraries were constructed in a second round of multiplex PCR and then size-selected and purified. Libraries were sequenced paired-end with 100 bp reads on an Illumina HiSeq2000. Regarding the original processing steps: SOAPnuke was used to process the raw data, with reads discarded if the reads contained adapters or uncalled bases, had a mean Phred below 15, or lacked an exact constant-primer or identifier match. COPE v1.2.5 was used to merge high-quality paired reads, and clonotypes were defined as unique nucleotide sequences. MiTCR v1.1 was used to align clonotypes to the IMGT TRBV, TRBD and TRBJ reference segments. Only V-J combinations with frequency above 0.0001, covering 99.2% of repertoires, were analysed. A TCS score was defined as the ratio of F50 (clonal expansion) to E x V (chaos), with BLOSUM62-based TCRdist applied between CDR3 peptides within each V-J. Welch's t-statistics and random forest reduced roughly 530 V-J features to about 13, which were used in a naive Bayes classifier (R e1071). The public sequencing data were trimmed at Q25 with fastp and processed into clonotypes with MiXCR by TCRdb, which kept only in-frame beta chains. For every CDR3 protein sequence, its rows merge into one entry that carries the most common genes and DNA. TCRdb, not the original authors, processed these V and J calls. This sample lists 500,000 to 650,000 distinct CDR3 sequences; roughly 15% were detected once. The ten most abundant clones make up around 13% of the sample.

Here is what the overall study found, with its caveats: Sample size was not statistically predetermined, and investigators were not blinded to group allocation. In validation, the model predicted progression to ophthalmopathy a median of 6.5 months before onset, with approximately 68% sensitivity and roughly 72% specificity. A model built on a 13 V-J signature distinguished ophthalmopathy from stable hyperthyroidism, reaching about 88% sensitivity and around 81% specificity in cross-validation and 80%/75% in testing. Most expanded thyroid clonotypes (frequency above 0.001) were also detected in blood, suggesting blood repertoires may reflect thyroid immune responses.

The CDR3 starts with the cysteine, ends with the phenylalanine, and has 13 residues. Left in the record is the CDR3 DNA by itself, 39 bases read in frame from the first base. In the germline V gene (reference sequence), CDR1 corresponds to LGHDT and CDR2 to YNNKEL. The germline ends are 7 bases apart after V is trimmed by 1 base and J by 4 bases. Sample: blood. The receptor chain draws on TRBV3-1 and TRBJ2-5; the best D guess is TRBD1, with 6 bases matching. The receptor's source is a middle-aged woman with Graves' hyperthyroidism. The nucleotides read TGTGCCAGCAGCCAAGCGACAGGAGAGACCCAGTACTTC. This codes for CASSQATGETQYF.